This is a list of T cell receptor beta chains from one sample in a study of blood T cell repertoires in COVID-19. TCRdb's copy holds only in-frame clones and misses some; the assay was immunoSEQ multiplex PCR. The repertoire holds around 150,000 clones, with 80% to 90% as singletons. The sample consisted of peripheral blood. The receptors originated from a woman in her fifties or sixties with active COVID-19. Each CDR3 is given with its conserved first and last residue. The order of the fields is J gene, V gene, clone size, D gene, CDR3 DNA, CDR3 protein. The D gene is left open where the match is weak. Where a row states a size, it is once, few, many or the class of an expanded clone; other rows omit it.

TRBJ1-6 TRBV6-1 few . TGTGCCAGCAGTGAACAGGGTAGGAATTCACCCCTCCACTTT CASSEQGRNSPLHF
TRBJ1-5 TRBV28 . TRBD1 TGTGCCAGCAGTCCCGGACAGGCCAATCAGCCCCAGCATTTT CASSPGQANQPQHF
TRBJ2-1 TRBV5-4 . . TGTGCCAGCAGCTCTTGGACGGGATACAATGAGCAGTTCTTC CASSSWTGYNEQFF
TRBJ2-1 TRBV2 . TRBD2 TGTGCCAGCCAACGGGAGACTAGCGGCTACAATGAGCAGTTCTTC CASQRETSGYNEQFF
TRBJ2-7 TRBV30 . TRBD2 TGTGCCTGGACGGGGGGATACGAGCAGTACTTC CAWTGGYEQYF
TRBJ2-3 TRBV29-1 . TRBD1 TGCAGCGTTGAGGGGGACAGGGGTAGCACAGATACGCAGTATTTT CSVEGDRGSTDTQYF
TRBJ2-7 TRBV27 . TRBD1 TGTGCCAGCAGTAGCGCCCCAGGGGGATTCTCCTACGAGCAGTACTTC CASSSAPGGFSYEQYF
TRBJ2-1 TRBV5-4 . . TGTGCCAGCAGCTTGGCCTCTAGCGTCCCCTACAATGAGCAGTTCTTC CASSLASSVPYNEQFF
TRBJ2-7 TRBV11-3 . TRBD1 TGTGCCAGCAGCGTCCGGGACAGGGGCGAGCAGTACTTC CASSVRDRGEQYF
TRBJ2-5 TRBV2 . . TGTGCCAGCAGGGACTGGACCCGCCAAGAGACCCAGTACTTC CASRDWTRQETQYF
TRBJ1-2 TRBV11-1 . TRBD1 TGTGCCAGCAGCCCTACCGGGACAGGGGTGTACGGCTACACCTTC CASSPTGTGVYGYTF
TRBJ1-5 TRBV9 . . TGTGCCAGCAGCTCCCGTCAGGGGAGTGGGCCCCAGCATTTT CASSSRQGSGPQHF
TRBJ2-1 TRBV7-2 . TRBD2 TGTGCCAGCAGCTTAGGGACTAGCTGGAGAGGTGAGCAGTTCTTC CASSLGTSWRGEQFF
TRBJ2-7 TRBV27 . TRBD2 TGTGCCAGCAGTTCTAGCGGGGGGGAACCCTACGAGCAGTACTTC CASSSSGGEPYEQYF
TRBJ2-5 TRBV24-1 . . TGTGCCACCGGAGGGTTGGGGGGGGGCATGGAGACCCAGTACTTC CATGGLGGGMETQYF
TRBJ1-6 TRBV6-5 . . TGTGCCAGCAGTTACTCAAGGAGGGTAAATAATTCACCCCTCCACTTT CASSYSRRVNNSPLHF
TRBJ1-3 TRBV24-1 . . TGTGCCACCAGTGACCCTAGAGGTGGAAACACCATATATTTT CATSDPRGGNTIYF
TRBJ1-4 TRBV28 . . TGTGCCAGCAGTGGACCGCGCAGGGGTGAAAAACTGTTTTTT CASSGPRRGEKLFF
TRBJ1-1 TRBV6-2/TRBV6-3 . TRBD1 TGTGCCAGCAGTTATTGGGCACCGGGACAGGGGAACACTGAAGCTTTCTTT CASSYWAPGQGNTEAFF
TRBJ1-5 TRBV7-2 . . TGTGCCAGCAGCTTGGGCCCCGGCGATCAGCCCCAGCATTTT CASSLGPGDQPQHF
TRBJ2-7 TRBV7-9 . . TGTGCCAGCAGCTTAGTCTCTCAGGGCGAGCAGTACTTC CASSLVSQGEQYF
TRBJ1-5 TRBV27 . . TGTGCCAGCAGTTTTTCGAGTAGCAATCAGCCCCAGCATTTT CASSFSSSNQPQHF